This is a list of T cell receptor beta chains from one sample in a study of shared clonotypes between healthy human individuals. Libraries were prepared by immunoSEQ multiplex PCR; TCRdb keeps only in-frame clonotypes and omits some of them. In the table there are millions of clones, about 92% of which are singletons. The sequenced material came from naive CD8+ T cells from PBMCs. These receptors came from a man younger than 35 in good health. Some clones in this sample may be carry-over from other donors' samples. CDR3s include the opening cysteine and the closing phenylalanine or tryptophan. The order of the fields is D gene, V gene, J gene, clone size, CDR3 protein, CDR3 DNA. A D gene is named only where the DNA matches it firmly. A clone size is listed for some rows: how often the clone was seen (once, few, many), or a class if it is expanded.

D: -
V: TRBV27
J: TRBJ2-7
size: few
CDR3: CASRQLASYEQYF
DNA: TGTGCCAGCAGGCAACTAGCCTCCTACGAGCAGTACTTC

D: TRBD1
V: TRBV2
J: TRBJ1-5
size: -
CDR3: CASSEGRGVGQPQHF
DNA: TGTGCCAGCAGTGAAGGCAGGGGGGTGGGTCAGCCCCAGCATTTT

D: -
V: TRBV4-2
J: TRBJ2-7
size: -
CDR3: CASSGTSYEQYF
DNA: TGTGCCAGCAGCGGCACCTCCTACGAGCAGTACTTC

D: -
V: TRBV7-9
J: TRBJ2-5
size: -
CDR3: CASSPGRKETQYF
DNA: TGTGCCAGCAGCCCAGGCAGGAAAGAGACCCAGTACTTC

D: TRBD1
V: TRBV9
J: TRBJ2-5
size: -
CDR3: CASSPTGGSETQYF
DNA: TGTGCCAGCAGCCCTACAGGGGGGTCGGAGACCCAGTACTTC

D: -
V: TRBV18
J: TRBJ1-5
size: -
CDR3: CASSPGPVYSNQPQHF
DNA: TGTGCCAGCTCACCAGGGCCAGTCTATAGCAATCAGCCCCAGCATTTT

D: -
V: TRBV28
J: TRBJ1-3
size: -
CDR3: CASNPGGYTIYF
DNA: TGTGCCAGCAACCCGGGGGGGTACACCATATATTTT

D: -
V: TRBV30
J: TRBJ2-3
size: -
CDR3: CAWSVSGPTDTQYF
DNA: TGTGCCTGGAGTGTCTCGGGACCCACAGATACGCAGTATTTT

D: -
V: TRBV5-1
J: TRBJ2-3
size: -
CDR3: CASSLLGMGTDTQYF
DNA: TGCGCCAGCAGCTTGCTAGGGATGGGCACAGATACGCAGTATTTT

D: -
V: TRBV5-4
J: TRBJ1-1
size: -
CDR3: CASSQDSEAFF
DNA: TGTGCCAGCAGCCAGGACAGTGAAGCTTTCTTT

D: TRBD2
V: TRBV7-8
J: TRBJ2-7
size: -
CDR3: CASSLASASGTYEQYF
DNA: TGTGCCAGCAGCTTAGCTAGTGCTAGCGGGACCTACGAGCAGTACTTC

D: TRBD1
V: TRBV9
J: TRBJ2-7
size: -
CDR3: CASSVSGGIDEQYF
DNA: TGTGCCAGCAGCGTATCAGGGGGTATCGACGAGCAGTACTTC

D: TRBD1
V: TRBV7-6
J: TRBJ2-5
size: once
CDR3: CASSLGDRALETQYF
DNA: TGTGCCAGCAGCTTAGGGGACAGGGCGTTGGAGACCCAGTACTTC

D: -
V: TRBV11-2
J: TRBJ1-2
size: -
CDR3: CASSFLLERDYGYTF
DNA: TGTGCCAGCAGCTTCCTTCTGGAAAGGGACTATGGCTACACCTTC

D: -
V: TRBV29-1
J: TRBJ2-7
size: -
CDR3: CSVTLGGLYEQYF
DNA: TGCAGCGTGACATTGGGGGGATTGTACGAGCAGTACTTC

D: -
V: TRBV6-1
J: TRBJ2-5
size: -
CDR3: CASRVGQRQETQYF
DNA: TGTGCCAGCAGGGTCGGGCAGCGCCAAGAGACCCAGTACTTC

D: TRBD1
V: TRBV19
J: TRBJ2-7
size: -
CDR3: CASPDRRSSYEQYF
DNA: TGTGCCAGTCCGGACAGGAGGAGCTCCTACGAGCAGTACTTC

D: -
V: TRBV25-1
J: TRBJ2-3
size: once
CDR3: CASSNPDLWVTDTQYF
DNA: TGTGCCAGCAGTAACCCCGACTTATGGGTCACAGATACGCAGTATTTT

D: -
V: TRBV9
J: TRBJ2-7
size: -
CDR3: CASSVALAGPDEQYF
DNA: TGTGCCAGCAGCGTAGCTCTAGCAGGGCCGGATGAGCAGTACTTC

D: TRBD1
V: TRBV30
J: TRBJ2-1
size: few
CDR3: CAWSPGQGRNEQFF
DNA: TGTGCCTGGAGCCCAGGACAGGGGCGGAATGAGCAGTTCTTC

D: TRBD1
V: TRBV6-5
J: TRBJ1-2
size: -
CDR3: CASSPRQGGRYGYTF
DNA: TGTGCCAGCAGTCCGAGACAGGGGGGGAGATATGGCTACACCTTC

D: TRBD1
V: TRBV7-3
J: TRBJ2-3
size: -
CDR3: CASSDALAGGLHTQYF
DNA: TGTGCCAGCAGCGATGCCTTAGCAGGGGGCTTACATACGCAGTATTTT

D: -
V: TRBV7-8
J: TRBJ1-4
size: once
CDR3: CASSLLGKATNEKLFF
DNA: TGTGCCAGCAGCTTATTAGGGAAGGCAACTAATGAAAAACTGTTTTTT

D: TRBD1
V: TRBV28
J: TRBJ2-5
size: -
CDR3: CASNRQGVLETQYF
DNA: TGTGCCAGCAATAGACAGGGGGTCTTAGAGACCCAGTACTTC

D: -
V: TRBV28
J: TRBJ2-5
size: -
CDR3: CASSPPSEQETQYF
DNA: TGTGCCAGCAGTCCACCCTCTGAACAAGAGACCCAGTACTTC

D: -
V: TRBV27
J: TRBJ2-7
size: -
CDR3: CASSQLALYEQYF
DNA: TGTGCCAGCAGTCAACTGGCGCTTTACGAGCAGTACTTC

D: -
V: TRBV9
J: TRBJ1-1
size: few
CDR3: CASSFMGGLNTEAFF
DNA: TGTGCCAGCAGCTTCATGGGGGGGCTGAACACTGAAGCTTTCTTT

D: -
V: TRBV19
J: TRBJ2-2
size: -
CDR3: CASTPQGNIGELFF
DNA: TGTGCCAGTACTCCCCAGGGGAACATCGGGGAGCTGTTTTTT

D: -
V: TRBV7-9
J: TRBJ2-7
size: -
CDR3: CASSPLLLYEQYF
DNA: TGTGCCAGCAGCCCTCTTCTCCTCTACGAGCAGTACTTC

D: -
V: TRBV6-6
J: TRBJ1-2
size: once
CDR3: CASSYPGTNYGYTF
DNA: TGTGCCAGCAGTTACCCCGGGACTAACTATGGCTACACCTTC

D: TRBD1
V: TRBV9
J: TRBJ1-2
size: few
CDR3: CASSAGTDLYGYTF
DNA: TGTGCCAGCAGCGCCGGGACAGACCTCTATGGCTACACCTTC

D: TRBD1
V: TRBV7-9
J: TRBJ1-1
size: -
CDR3: CASSGRDRGLHTEAFF
DNA: TGTGCCAGCAGCGGTAGGGACAGGGGGCTGCACACTGAAGCTTTCTTT